These 15 T cell receptor beta chains share one sample of origin, sequenced in a study of T cells in Graves' hyperthyroidism and ophthalmopathy. Amplification yielded TCR beta CDR3 regions, with RNA transcripts as the source. HTBI primers were the set used in a first-round RT-PCR of the TCR CDR3. TCRdb ran MiXCR on the multiplex PCR reads and lists one entry per CDR3 protein. The sample has 700,000 to 850,000 distinct CDR3 sequences, around 40% seen once; the top ten hold roughly 31%. Sample: blood. The source of these receptors is a woman in her forties with Graves' hyperthyroidism.

This clonotype was recorded many times. The chain links TRBV24-1 to TRBJ1-2; D is ambiguous. The CDR3 totals 12 residues. Trimming took 3 bases from V and 9 from J, leaving 10 bases between them. In germline, CDR1 is KGHDR, CDR2 SFDVKD. CDR3 sequence (DNA): TGTGCCACCAGTGATCCGGACGGCAGCTACACCTTC. This codes for CATSDPDGSYTF.

This clonotype was seen many times. The chain uses TRBV29-1 and TRBJ2-5; 8 positions match TRBD2. The V segment lost 7 bases and the J segment 3 bases; nucleotides outside the gene matches: 10. The CDR3 sequence is 14 residues long. Germline assignment: CDR1 SQVTM and CDR2 ANQGSEA. CDR3 sequence (DNA): TGCAGCGCCGTGCCCCGGGGGGGGGAAGAGACCCAGTACTTC. It specifies CSAVPRGGEETQYF.

The rearrangement links TRBV7-2 to TRBJ2-2; no reliable D call. CDR1 is SGHTA, CDR2 FQGNSA, per germline. This CDR3 is built from 15 residues. V dropped 5 bases and J dropped 5 bases, with 15 bases sitting between them. CDR3 nucleotides: TGTGCCAGCAGCCCGACGTACCTTGGTACCGGGGAGCTGTTTTTT. The encoded protein is CASSPTYLGTGELFF.

The rearrangement joins TRBV6-6 to TRBJ1-6; 9 bases match TRBD1. The germline gives CDR1 MNHNY, CDR2 SVGAGI (reference sequence). J lost 9 bases, V lost 5 bases, and 5 bases had no gene match. This CDR3 has 14 amino acids. The CDR3 DNA sequence: TGTGCCAGCAGTAAAGGGACAGGGATTTCACCCCTCCACTTT. Protein product: CASSKGTGISPLHF.

This clonotype has ten or more counts. V gene TRBV7-9 combines with J gene TRBJ2-5; D perhaps matches TRBD2 (6 bases). The V gene's germline CDR1 is SEHNR and CDR2 FQNEAQ (reference sequence). V was pared by 1 base and J by 1 base, with 10 bases between. The CDR3 is made up of 15 amino acids. Here the CDR3 reads CASSLGPGAQETQYF. The CDR3 nucleotides are TGTGCCAGCAGCTTAGGGCCGGGAGCCCAAGAGACCCAGTACTTC.

This clonotype was seen once. V is TRBV6-1 and J is TRBJ2-7; D possibly corresponds to TRBD2 (5 bases). Germline V gives CDR1 MNHNS, CDR2 SASEGT. The CDR3 is made up of 18 amino acids. The V and J ends lost 6 bases and 3 bases respectively, with 27 bases between them. This chain's CDR3 is CASRFYRGPGLGIYEQYF. DNA of the CDR3: TGTGCCAGCAGGTTCTACCGGGGTCCGGGCCTGGGGATCTACGAGCAGTACTTC.

This clonotype was recorded many times. The V and J genes are TRBV19 and TRBJ1-2, with a tentative D call TRBD1 (5 bases). The CDR3 spans 15 residues. Trimming left V 0 bases short and J 4 bases short, with 12 bases between. The V gene's germline CDR1 is LNHDA and CDR2 SQIVND (reference sequence). CDR3 nucleotide sequence: TGTGCCAGTAGTATAGATCATGAGGGGAGCTATGGCTACACCTTC. Encoded protein: CASSIDHEGSYGYTF.

The V call is TRBV7-8, the J call TRBJ1-5; TRBD1 might be the D (6 bases). Deletions cut 7 bases from V and 7 bases from J, with 11 bases between. The germline CDR1 and CDR2 sequences are SGHVS and FQNEAQ. The CDR3 loop spans 12 amino acids. The CDR3 here is CASKTGKQPQHF. The CDR3 DNA follows: TGTGCCAGCAAAACAGGGAAACAGCCCCAGCATTTT.

The J gene is TRBJ2-6, the V gene TRBV9; TRBD1 aligns across 11 bases. The length of the CDR3 is 17 residues. The V gene end was trimmed by 0 bases and the J gene end by 4 bases; junction bases not matched to a gene: 3. Germline values: CDR1 SGDLS, CDR2 YYNGEE. The CDR3 region has the DNA TGTGCCAGCAGCGTAGGGACAGGGGGCATCGGGGCCAACGTCCTGACTTTC. This translates into CASSVGTGGIGANVLTF. The variable domain in full, with the rest retrieved from reference TRBV9 and TRBJ2-6, is DSGVTQTPKHLITATGQRVTLRCSPRSGDLSVYWYQQSLDQGLQFLIQYYNGEERAKGNILERFSAQQFPDLHSELNLSSLELGDSALYFCASSVGTGGIGANVLTFGAGSRLTVL.

The rearrangement links TRBV29-1 to TRBJ2-3; perhaps TRBD2 as D (5 bases). Germline CDR1 and CDR2: SQVTM and ANQGSEA. The CDR3 spans 13 residues. V gave up 7 bases and J gave up 1 base, with 12 bases separating them. As DNA, the CDR3 is TGCAGCGAGACGGGGAACGGCACAGATACGCAGTATTTT. The encoded protein is CSETGNGTDTQYF.

The CDR3 region is CASTRDRDDGELFF. In DNA, the CDR3 is TGCGCCAGCACCAGGGACAGGGATGACGGGGAGCTGTTTTTT. J is TRBJ2-2 and V is TRBV5-1; TRBD1 aligns across 9 bases. Trimming took 6 bases from V and 7 from J; bases not matched to a gene: 7. The CDR3 runs 14 residues. Germline CDR1 reads SGHRS; CDR2 reads YFSETQ.

The sample holds many counts of this clonotype. The rearrangement joins TRBV7-2 to TRBJ2-6, with 7 nucleotides matching TRBD2. With V trimmed by 5 bases and J by 6 bases, 1 base remained unmatched. Germline V lookup: CDR1 SGHTA, CDR2 FQGNSA. The CDR3 length is 13 residues. In DNA form, the CDR3 reads TGTGCCAGCAGCCGGGAGGAGGCCAACGTCCTGACTTTC. It translates to CASSREEANVLTF.

This chain joins TRBV4-3 and TRBJ1-3, with D unresolved. The germline CDR1 and CDR2 sequences are LGHNA and YSLEER. Trimming shortened V by 1 base and J by 4 bases, and 11 bases separated the two germline ends. CDR3 length: 15 residues. As DNA, the CDR3 is TGCGCCAGCAGCCAAGTTTTGGGTTTAGGAAACACCATATATTTT. Protein sequence: CASSQVLGLGNTIYF.

Of note for this clonotype: One end of the junction varies from germline; a read error may be responsible. The rearrangement joins TRBV3-1 to TRBJ1-1; TRBD1 agrees at 7 bases. CDR3 size: 12 residues. Germline lookup yields CDR1 LGHDT and CDR2 YNNKEL (reference sequence). The CDR3 loop reads CASGRGDTEVFF. CDR3 sequence (DNA): TGTGCCAGCGGCAGGGGGGACACTGAAGTTTTCTTT.

As for this clonotype: A read error is possible here, since a much larger clone lies one base away. V is TRBV7-2 and J is TRBJ1-2; tentatively, D is TRBD1 (5 bases). CDR3 length: 15 amino acids. Germline V lookup: CDR1 SGHTA, CDR2 FQGNSA. CDR3 nucleotides: TGTGCCAGCAGCTCCGGGACCCCCATTGGGGGTGGCTACGCCTTC. Its protein is CASSSGTPIGGGYAF.